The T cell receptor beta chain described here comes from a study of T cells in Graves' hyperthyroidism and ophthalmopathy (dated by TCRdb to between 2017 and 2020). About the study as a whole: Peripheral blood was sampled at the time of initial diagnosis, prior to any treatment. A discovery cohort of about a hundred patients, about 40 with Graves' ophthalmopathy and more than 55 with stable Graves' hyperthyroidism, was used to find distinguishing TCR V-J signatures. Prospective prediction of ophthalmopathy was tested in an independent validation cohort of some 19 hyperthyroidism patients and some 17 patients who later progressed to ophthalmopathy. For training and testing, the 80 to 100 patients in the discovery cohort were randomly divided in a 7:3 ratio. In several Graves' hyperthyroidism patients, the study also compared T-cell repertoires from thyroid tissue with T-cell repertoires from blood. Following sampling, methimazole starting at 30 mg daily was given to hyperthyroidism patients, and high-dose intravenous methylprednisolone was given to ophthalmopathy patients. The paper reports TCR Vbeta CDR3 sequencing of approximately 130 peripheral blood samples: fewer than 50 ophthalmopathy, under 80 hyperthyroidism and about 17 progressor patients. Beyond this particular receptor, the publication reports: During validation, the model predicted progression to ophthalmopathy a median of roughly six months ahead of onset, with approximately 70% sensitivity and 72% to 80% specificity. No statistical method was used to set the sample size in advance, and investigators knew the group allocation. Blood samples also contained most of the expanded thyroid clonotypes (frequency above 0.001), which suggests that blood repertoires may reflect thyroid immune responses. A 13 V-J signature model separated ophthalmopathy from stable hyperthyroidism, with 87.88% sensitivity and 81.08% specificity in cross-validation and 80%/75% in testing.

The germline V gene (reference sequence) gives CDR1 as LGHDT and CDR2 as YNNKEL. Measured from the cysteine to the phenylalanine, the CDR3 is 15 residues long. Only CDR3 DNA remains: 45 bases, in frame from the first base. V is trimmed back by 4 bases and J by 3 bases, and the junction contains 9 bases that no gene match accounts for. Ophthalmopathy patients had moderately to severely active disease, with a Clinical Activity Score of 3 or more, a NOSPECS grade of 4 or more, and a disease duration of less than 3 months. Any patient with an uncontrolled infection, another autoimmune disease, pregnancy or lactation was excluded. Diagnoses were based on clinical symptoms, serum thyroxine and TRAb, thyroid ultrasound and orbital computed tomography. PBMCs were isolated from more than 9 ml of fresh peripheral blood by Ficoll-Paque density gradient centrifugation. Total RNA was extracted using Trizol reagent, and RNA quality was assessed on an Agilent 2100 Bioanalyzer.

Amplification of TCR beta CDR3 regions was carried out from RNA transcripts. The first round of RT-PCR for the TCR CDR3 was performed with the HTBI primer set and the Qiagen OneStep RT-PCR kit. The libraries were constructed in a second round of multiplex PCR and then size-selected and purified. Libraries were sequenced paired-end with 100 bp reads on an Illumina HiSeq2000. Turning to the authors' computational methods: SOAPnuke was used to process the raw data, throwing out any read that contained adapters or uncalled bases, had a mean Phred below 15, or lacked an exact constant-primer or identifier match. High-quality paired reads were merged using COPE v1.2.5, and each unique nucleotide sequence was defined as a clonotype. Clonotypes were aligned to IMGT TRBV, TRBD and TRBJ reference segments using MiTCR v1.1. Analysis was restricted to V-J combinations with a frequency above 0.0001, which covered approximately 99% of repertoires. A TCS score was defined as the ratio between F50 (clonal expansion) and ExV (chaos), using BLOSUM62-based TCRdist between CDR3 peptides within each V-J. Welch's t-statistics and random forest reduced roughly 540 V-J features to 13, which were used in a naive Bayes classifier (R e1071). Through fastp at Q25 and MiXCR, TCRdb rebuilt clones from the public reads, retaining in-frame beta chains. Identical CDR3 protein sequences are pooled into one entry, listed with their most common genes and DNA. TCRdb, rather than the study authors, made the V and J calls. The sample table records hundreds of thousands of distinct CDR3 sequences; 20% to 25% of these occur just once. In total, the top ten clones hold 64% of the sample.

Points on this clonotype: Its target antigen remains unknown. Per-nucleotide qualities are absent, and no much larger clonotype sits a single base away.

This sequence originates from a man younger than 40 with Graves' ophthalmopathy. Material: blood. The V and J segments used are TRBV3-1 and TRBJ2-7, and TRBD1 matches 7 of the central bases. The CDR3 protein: CASSPRATGNYEQYF. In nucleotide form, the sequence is TGTGCCAGCAGCCCGAGGGCGACAGGGAACTACGAGCAGTACTTC.